Below, 13 T cell receptor beta chains from the same sample are listed, as sequenced in a study of blood T cell repertoires in COVID-19. Sequencing was performed with immunoSEQ multiplex PCR; in TCRdb, only in-frame clones are kept and a portion is missing. The sample carries 60,000 to 70,000 clones, 65% to 90% recorded once. Specimen: peripheral blood. These receptors were collected from a man aged 50 to 59 with acute or convalescent COVID-19.

The chain employs TRBV29-1 and TRBJ1-4, with a weak D call TRBD1 (5 bases). V was shortened by 5 bases and J by 3 bases, with 10 bases between the two germline ends. CDR1 and CDR2 (germline): SQVTM, ANQGSEA. This CDR3 comprises 13 residues. CDR3 amino acids: CSVTGGANEKLFF. The CDR3 DNA follows: TGCAGCGTTACGGGGGGAGCTAATGAAAAACTGTTTTTT. Full variable domain (missing parts from reference TRBV29-1 and TRBJ1-4): SAVISQKPSRDICQRGTSLTIQCQVDSQVTMMFWYRQQPGQSLTLIATANQGSEATYESGFVIDKFPISRPNLTFSTLTVSNMSPEDSSIYLCSVTGGANEKLFFGSGTQLSVL.

This clone has a handful of counts. This chain joins TRBV9 and TRBJ2-1; 10 bases match TRBD2. Germline CDR1 and CDR2: SGDLS and YYNGEE. V shed 4 bases, J shed 7 bases, and the junction held 20 bases outside the gene matches. This CDR3 spans 19 amino acids. CDR3 DNA: TGTGCCAGCAGCAAACTCAGCGGGGGGGCCAGGGTCTTGCGAAATGAGCAGTTCTTC. This encodes CASSKLSGGARVLRNEQFF.

In regard to this clone: An end of the junction differs from the germline gene, which may be a read error. The chain employs TRBV19 and TRBJ1-1; D may be TRBD1 (5 bases). Germline loops: CDR1 LNHDA, CDR2 SQIVND (reference sequence). The CDR3 covers 15 residues. CDR3 in amino acids: CAGRIRGIKNTEAFF. The CDR3 coding sequence is TGTGCCGGTAGAATTAGGGGAATTAAGAACACTGAAGCTTTCTTT.

The rearrangement links TRBV7-2 to TRBJ2-5; D remains unclear. Trimming pared 1 base from V and 5 bases from J, leaving 14 bases between. The CDR3 spans 15 residues. Germline V gene lookup returns CDR1 SGHTA and CDR2 FQGNSA. The DNA of the CDR3 is TGTGCCAGCAGCTTAGGGATCGCGGAGTTTGAGACCCAGTACTTC. Translated, it gives CASSLGIAEFETQYF. Full variable domain (outside the CDR3, taken from reference TRBV7-2 and TRBJ2-5): GAGVSQSPSNKVTEKGKDVELRCDPISGHTALYWYRQSLGQGLEFLIYFQGNSAPDKSGLPSDRFSAERTGGSVSTLTIQRTQQEDSAVYLCASSLGIAEFETQYFGPGTRLLVL.

The chain carries TRBV11-3 and TRBJ2-1, with 7 bases lining up with TRBD1. Per the germline V gene, CDR1 is SGHNT and CDR2 is YENEEA. V dropped 5 bases and J dropped 5; count of bases not matched to a gene: 3. The CDR3 length is 13 residues. The CDR3 region has the DNA TGTGCCAGCAGCAAGGGGGCTAACAATGAGCAGTTCTTC. It is translated as CASSKGANNEQFF.

The chain couples TRBV4-1 to TRBJ1-1; 7 positions match TRBD1. CDR3 length equals 14 residues. Losses at the gene ends were 2 bases for V and 6 bases for J; bases not matched to a gene: 6. From germline, CDR1 is MGHRA and CDR2 YSYEKL. CDR3 coding DNA: TGCGCCAGCAGCCAAAGGACAGGAAGGCCTGAAGCTTTCTTT. This gives the protein CASSQRTGRPEAFF.

This clone appeared once. This chain links TRBV15 with TRBJ2-5; TRBD2 agrees at 7 bases. V lost 5 bases to trimming and J lost 4 bases; unmatched junction nucleotides: 7. This CDR3 spans 14 amino acids. Germline lookup yields CDR1 LNHNV and CDR2 YYDKDF (reference sequence). For the CDR3, the DNA is TGTGCCACCAGCCCCCGGGCTAGCGGAGAGACCCAGTACTTC. This gives the protein CATSPRASGETQYF.

The chain carries TRBV5-1 and TRBJ1-6; 9 bases map to TRBD1. Germline V CDR1 and CDR2: SGHRS, YFSETQ. The length of the CDR3 is 16 residues. V lost 4 bases to trimming and J lost 7 bases; unmatched junction nucleotides: 9. CDR3 DNA sequence: TGCGCCAGCAGCCCCTACTCGACAGGGGGGAATTCACCCCTCCACTTT. It translates to CASSPYSTGGNSPLHF.

The chain combines TRBV19 with TRBJ2-7; no clear D. Germline V gene lookup returns CDR1 LNHDA and CDR2 SQIVND (reference sequence). This CDR3 is 13 amino acids long. Trimming removed 6 bases from V and 3 bases from J, with 12 bases in between. The CDR3 reads CASSKNGVYEQYF. DNA of the CDR3: TGTGCCAGTAGCAAAAACGGAGTCTACGAGCAGTACTTC.

The genes are TRBV10-3 and TRBJ1-3, with D perhaps TRBD1 (6 bases). The CDR3 totals 14 residues. Germline CDR1 ENHRY, CDR2 SYGVKD. The V end lost 10 bases, the J end lost 8 bases, and 21 bases lay between the germline ends. This CDR3 reads CATRGHGDRDTIYF. CDR3 coding DNA: TGTGCCACCAGGGGACACGGAGATAGGGACACCATATATTTT.

Here the CDR3 DNA reads TGTGCCAGCAGGGACAGGGCTAACGGCTACACCTTC. Its protein is CASRDRANGYTF. The V call is TRBV7-9, the J call TRBJ1-2, with 8 nucleotides matching TRBD1. With 6 bases clipped from V and 8 bases from J, the junction kept 5 bases outside the gene matches. Germline assignment: CDR1 SEHNR and CDR2 FQNEAQ (reference sequence). The CDR3 runs 12 residues.

V gene TRBV5-1 combines with J gene TRBJ2-5, with TRBD1 identical over 9 bases. The CDR3 sequence is 15 residues long. Germline lookup yields CDR1 SGHRS and CDR2 YFSETQ. V trimming: 5 bases; J trimming: 5 bases; junction bases outside the gene matches: 10. CDR3 nucleotides: TGCGCCAGCAGGAACCCTACAGGGGGCGGGGAGACCCAGTACTTC. Encoded protein: CASRNPTGGGETQYF. Variable domain in full (rest from reference TRBV5-1 and TRBJ2-5): KAGVTQTPRYLIKTRGQQVTLSCSPISGHRSVSWYQQTPGQGLQFLFEYFSETQRNKGNFPGRFSGRQFSNSRSEMNVSTLELGDSALYLCASRNPTGGGETQYFGPGTRLLVL.

V usage is TRBV6-4 and J usage is TRBJ2-7, with TRBD2 identical over 14 bases. Germline-derived CDR1 and CDR2 are MRHNA and SNTAGT. The junction had 15 bases not matched to a gene; V was cut back by 3 bases and J by 5 bases. There are 19 residues in the CDR3. CDR3 region: CASSDPDIRTSGGLDEQYV. The CDR3 nucleotides are TGTGCCAGCAGTGATCCAGATATTCGGACTAGCGGGGGGCTCGACGAGCAGTACGTC.